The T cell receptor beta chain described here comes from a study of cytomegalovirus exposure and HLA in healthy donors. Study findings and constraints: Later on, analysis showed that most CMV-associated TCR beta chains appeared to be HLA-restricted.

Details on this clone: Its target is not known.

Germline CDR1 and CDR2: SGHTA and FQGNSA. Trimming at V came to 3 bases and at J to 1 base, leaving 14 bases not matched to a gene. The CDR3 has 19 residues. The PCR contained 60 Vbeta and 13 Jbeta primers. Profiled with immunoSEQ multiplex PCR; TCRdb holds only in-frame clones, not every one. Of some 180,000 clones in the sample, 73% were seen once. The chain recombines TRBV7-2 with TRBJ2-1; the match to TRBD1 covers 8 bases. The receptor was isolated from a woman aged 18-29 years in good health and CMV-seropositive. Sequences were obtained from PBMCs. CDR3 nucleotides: TGTGCCAGCAGCTTCAAGCCGGGACAGGCACCTCCGTCCTACAATGAGCAGTTCTTC. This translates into CASSFKPGQAPPSYNEQFF.